This passage covers 3 T cell receptor beta chains from one sample sequenced in a study of cytomegalovirus exposure and HLA in healthy donors (dated by TCRdb to 2016 to 2017). Library construction relied on the immunoSEQ multiplex PCR assay. For the multiplex PCR, a mixture combining 60 forward primers for TCR Vbeta segments and 13 reverse primers for TCR Jbeta segments was used. In TCRdb, the immuneACCESS table is reduced to in-frame sequences with V and J assigned. These tables do not hold every clone; where another copy was compared, an unresolved V gene accounts for under half, and the others remain unexplained. This sample has some 130,000 clones in its table, and approximately 80% of those were observed once. Of the sample, 0.7% falls within the top ten clones. The source material was PBMCs. The receptors originated from a young man in good health and CMV-seronegative.

The V gene is TRBV10-3, the J gene TRBJ2-3, with D possibly matching TRBD2 (6 bases). Trimming took off 7 bases at V and 1 base at J, with 12 bases between the two ends. Germline values: CDR1 ENHRY, CDR2 SYGVKD. CDR3 length equals 14 residues. For the CDR3, the DNA is TGTGCCATCAACCGAAGGGAGGGCACAGATACGCAGTATTTT. As protein: CAINRREGTDTQYF.

J is TRBJ2-7 and V is TRBV9; 9 nucleotides align to TRBD2. Per germline, CDR1 SGDLS and CDR2 YYNGEE. V shed 4 bases and J 6 bases; nucleotides not matched to a gene: 14. The CDR3 has 16 amino acids. The CDR3 reads CASSTQRLAAVPEQYF. CDR3 nucleotides: TGTGCCAGCAGCACCCAGAGACTAGCGGCTGTCCCCGAGCAGTACTTC.

The chain is built from TRBV7-2 and TRBJ1-5, with 11 bases lining up with TRBD1. This CDR3 contains 16 residues. The ends lost 6 bases at V and 6 bases at J; junction bases unmatched: 10. In germline, CDR1 is SGHTA, CDR2 FQGNSA. The CDR3 region is CASSCTGDRGCQPQHF. For the CDR3, the DNA is TGTGCCAGCAGTTGTACCGGGGACAGGGGGTGTCAGCCCCAGCATTTT. Looking up the rest from reference TRBV7-2 and TRBJ1-5 gives the full variable domain: GAGVSQSPSNKVTEKGKDVELRCDPISGHTALYWYRQSLGQGLEFLIYFQGNSAPDKSGLPSDRFSAERTGGSVSTLTIQRTQQEDSAVYLCASSCTGDRGCQPQHFGDGTRLSIL.